The 3 T cell receptor beta chains below come from one sample, sequenced in a study of cytomegalovirus exposure and HLA in healthy donors. PCR employed 60 Vbeta and 13 Jbeta primers. The repertoire was sequenced with immunoSEQ multiplex PCR; TCRdb's copy has only in-frame clones and lacks some. The repertoire includes 150,000 to 200,000 clones, roughly 83% of them detected once, and about 1.6% sits in the top ten. Sequencing input: PBMCs. These receptors originate from a woman between 50 and 59 years old in good health and CMV-seronegative.

V gene TRBV7-9 combines with J gene TRBJ2-5; D unclear. Trimming shortened V by 2 bases and J by 5 bases, and 6 bases separated the two germline ends. Germline lookup yields CDR1 SEHNR and CDR2 FQNEAQ (reference sequence). This CDR3 spans 12 amino acids. CDR3 sequence (DNA): TGTGCCAGCAGCTTATCCGGGGAGACCCAGTACTTC. Translating gives CASSLSGETQYF.

This chain uses TRBV19 with TRBJ2-5, with D possibly TRBD1 on 6 matching bases. V lost 10 bases and J 5 bases, leaving 11 bases between the germline ends. This CDR3 spans 11 amino acids. The germline CDR1 and CDR2 sequences are LNHDA and SQIVND (reference sequence). CDR3 in DNA: TGTGCCACCCATCAGGGGGAGACCCAGTACTTC. Amino acids: CATHQGETQYF.

The chain recombines TRBV25-1 with TRBJ1-6; D possibly corresponds to TRBD1 (6 bases). Germline CDR1 and CDR2: MGHDK and SYGVNS. The CDR3 extends over 16 amino acids. Trimming cost V 1 base and J 3 bases, with 10 bases left between them. The CDR3 reads CASSESGGGYNSPLHF. The CDR3 DNA reads as TGTGCCAGCAGTGAATCTGGGGGCGGCTATAATTCACCCCTCCACTTT.